The T cell receptor (beta chain) under discussion was sequenced for a study of cytomegalovirus exposure and HLA in healthy donors. Regarding the study as a whole: A later analysis found first-cohort TCR clusters tended to co-occur in the 120 or so validation repertoires.

Germline V gene sequence: CDR1 MGHRA, CDR2 YSYEKL. The CDR3 runs 14 residues. V was shortened by 2 bases and J by 1 base, with 9 bases between the two germline ends. This table comes from immunoSEQ multiplex PCR, and its TCRdb copy is limited to in-frame clones, with some not included. The sample includes 160,000 or so clones, 80% to 90% of them seen just once. This clone was found a few times. The target antigen is unknown. The chain recombines TRBV4-1 with TRBJ2-7; TRBD2 is a possible D gene (6 bases). The sequence came from a woman aged 30 to 39 in good health and CMV-seronegative. The specimen sequenced was PBMCs. CDR3 residues: CASSQRGESYEQYF. The CDR3 bases are TGCGCCAGCAGCCAACGCGGGGAATCCTACGAGCAGTACTTC.